This TCR beta chain was captured in a study of blood T cells in healthy people across ages. Together with a sample-barcoded 5' primer, a J-beta primer mix was included in a second PCR lasting roughly 6 to 12 cycles. TCRdb recomputed calls from the 5' RACE reads with MiXCR, one row per CDR3 protein. The sample lists roughly 1,500,000 distinct CDR3 sequences, roughly 30% occurring once. Study-level results: Donors of long life had a larger count of naive CD4+ cells and greater diversity than aged donors.

The ends were cut back, 5 bases at V and 9 bases at J, with 29 bases in the middle. The germline CDR1 and CDR2 sequences are SGHRS and YFSETQ. The CDR3 is 17 amino acids. As regards this clonotype: As yet, its antigen is unknown.

The material sequenced was blood. The chain is built from TRBV5-1 and TRBJ2-5; a weak D match, TRBD2 (5 bases). The clonotype was recovered from a woman aged 25-40 years in good health. Here the CDR3 reads CASREGDRNRGVEAQYF. The CDR3 bases are TGCGCCAGCAGAGAGGGAGACCGGAACAGAGGAGTCGAGGCCCAGTACTTC.